This T cell receptor beta chain is from a study of blood T cells in healthy people across ages. The study's findings and limits: Diversity of TCR beta per million T cells declined in a roughly linear way with age.

Peripheral blood was drawn, 7.5 to 10 milliliters per donor. A second PCR of roughly 7 to 11 cycles used a sample-barcoded 5' primer and a J-beta primer mix. Each cDNA molecule was tagged by a template-switch adaptor with 12 random nucleotides. TCRdb reprocessed the 5' RACE reads with MiXCR, giving one entry per CDR3 protein. Among 1.5 million or so distinct CDR3 sequences listed, 40% to 50% were seen once. The germline V gene encodes CDR1 SGHVS and CDR2 FNYEAQ. V dropped 5 bases and J dropped 1 base, with 10 bases sitting between them. CDR3 size: 14 residues. A remark on this clonotype: Its antigen is not known.

Sequencing used blood. V usage is TRBV7-6 and J usage is TRBJ2-3, with D hard to call. This receptor was identified in a woman aged 18-29 years in good health. CDR3 region: CASSPHVGTDTQYF. The CDR3 DNA follows: TGTGCCAGCAGCCCACACGTGGGCACAGATACGCAGTATTTT. Together with reference TRBV7-6 and TRBJ2-3, the CDR3 gives the full variable domain: GAGVSQSPRYKVTKRGQDVALRCDPISGHVSLYWYRQALGQGPEFLTYFNYEAQQDKSGLPNDRFSAERPEGSISTLTIQRTEQRDSAMYRCASSPHVGTDTQYFGPGTRLTVL.